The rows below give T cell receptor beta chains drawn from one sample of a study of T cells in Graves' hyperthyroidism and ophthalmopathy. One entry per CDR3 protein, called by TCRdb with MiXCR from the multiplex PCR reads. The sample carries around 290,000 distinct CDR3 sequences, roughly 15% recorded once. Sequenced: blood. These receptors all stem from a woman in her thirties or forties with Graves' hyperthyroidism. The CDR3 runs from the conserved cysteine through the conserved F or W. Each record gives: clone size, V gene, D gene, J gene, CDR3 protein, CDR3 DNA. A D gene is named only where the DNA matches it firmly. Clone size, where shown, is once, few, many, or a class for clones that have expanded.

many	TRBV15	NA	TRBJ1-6	CATSRGSRLDSPLHF	TGTGCCACCAGCAGAGGGTCCAGGTTGGATTCACCCCTCCACTTT
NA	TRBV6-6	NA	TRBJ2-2	CASSYARAGELFF	TGTGCCAGCAGTTACGCAAGGGCCGGGGAGCTGTTTTTT
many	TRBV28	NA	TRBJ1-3	CASSSGGNTIYF	TGTGCCAGCAGTTCGGGGGGAAACACCATATATTTT
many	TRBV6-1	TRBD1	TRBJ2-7	CASSAPGTGGLEQYF	TGTGCCAGCAGTGCCCCCGGGACAGGGGGCCTCGAGCAGTACTTC
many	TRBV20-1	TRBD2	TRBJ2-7	CSARAGGPYEQYF	TGCAGTGCTAGAGCGGGAGGGCCTTACGAGCAGTACTTC
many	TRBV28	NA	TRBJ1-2	CASSLAGTDYGYTF	TGTGCCAGCAGTTTAGCAGGGACGGACTATGGCTACACCTTC
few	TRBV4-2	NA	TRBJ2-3	CASSQQQTSTDTQYF	TGTGCCAGCAGCCAACAGCAGACCAGCACAGATACGCAGTATTTT
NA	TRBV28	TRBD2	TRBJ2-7	CASSPGLGKPYEQYF	TGTGCCAGCAGTCCAGGACTAGGCAAACCCTACGAGCAGTACTTC
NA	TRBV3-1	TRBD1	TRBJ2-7	CASSQLTGTGGYEQYF	TGTGCCAGCAGCCAACTCACCGGGACAGGGGGCTACGAGCAGTACTTC
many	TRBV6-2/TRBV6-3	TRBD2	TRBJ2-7	CASRTSGRGHEQYF	TGTGCCAGCAGAACTAGCGGGAGAGGGCACGAGCAGTACTTC
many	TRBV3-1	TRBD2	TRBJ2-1	CASSQDWALAGTNNEQFF	TGTGCCAGCAGCCAAGATTGGGCACTAGCGGGCACAAACAATGAGCAGTTCTTC
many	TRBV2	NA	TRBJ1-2	CASSVQGNGYTF	TGTGCCAGCAGTGTTCAGGGAAATGGCTACACCTTC
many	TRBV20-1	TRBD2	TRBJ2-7	CSALAPGRGSYEQYF	TGCAGTGCCCTGGCTCCGGGGCGGGGGTCCTACGAGCAGTACTTC
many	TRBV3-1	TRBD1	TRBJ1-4	CASSEGDRVNEKLFF	TGTGCCAGCAGCGAGGGGGACAGGGTGAATGAAAAACTGTTTTTT
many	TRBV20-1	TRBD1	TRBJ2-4	CSARGQSLNIQYF	TGCAGTGCTAGGGGACAGAGCCTAAACATTCAGTACTTC
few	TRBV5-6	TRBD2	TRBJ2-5	CASSLWTSKETQYF	TGTGCCAGCAGCTTATGGACTAGTAAAGAGACCCAGTACTTC
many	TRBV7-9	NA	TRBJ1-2	CASSYYSGSSDGYTF	TGTGCCAGCAGCTACTACTCCGGGAGCTCGGATGGCTACACCTTC
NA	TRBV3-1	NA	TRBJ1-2	CASRPSDGGQLVANYGYTF	TGTGCCAGCAGACCAAGCGATGGTGGACAATTGGTAGCTAACTATGGCTACACCTTC
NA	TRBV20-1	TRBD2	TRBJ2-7	CSAVSPTSGQTHEQYF	TGCAGTGCTGTAAGCCCGACTAGCGGCCAAACCCACGAGCAGTACTTC
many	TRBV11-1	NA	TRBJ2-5	CASSLGVGGGETQYF	TGTGCCAGCAGCTTAGGTGTTGGCGGTGGGGAGACCCAGTACTTC
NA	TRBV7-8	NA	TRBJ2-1	CASSSDGTDWGNYNEQFF	TGTGCCAGCAGCTCAGACGGGACGGACTGGGGCAACTACAATGAGCAGTTCTTC
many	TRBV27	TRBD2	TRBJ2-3	CASSWSVGTRDTQYF	TGTGCCAGCAGTTGGTCCGTTGGGACTAGAGATACGCAGTATTTT
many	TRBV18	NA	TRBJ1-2	CASSPDTFYGYTF	TGTGCCAGCTCACCGGACACCTTCTATGGCTACACCTTC
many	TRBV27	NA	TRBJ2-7	CASSHKGGHEQYF	TGTGCCAGCAGTCATAAGGGAGGACACGAGCAGTACTTC